This T cell receptor (gamma chain) was captured in a study of Vγ9Vδ2 T cells in congenital toxoplasmosis (dated by TCRdb to the early 2020s). Notes on the research overall: Congenital toxoplasmosis was diagnosed using IgG, IgM and IgA serology, Western blot and an in-house interferon-gamma release assay. Gamma and delta chain CDR3 repertoires of sorted blood gammadelta T cells were compared between congenitally T. gondii-infected and uninfected infants. Sequencing of the repertoires was done on samples from infants at two time points: 2 months after birth and 1 year of age. TCR sequencing was performed on about five infected and ten to eleven uninfected infants at 2 months and on 3 infected and 4 uninfected infants at 1 year.

Mothers of both infected and uninfected infants received the same treatment, using spiramycin and/or pyrimethamine plus sulfadiazine plus folinic acid. All infants, both infected and uninfected, were delivered at term after more than 37 weeks of gestation. Around 1 mL of blood was processed into PBMCs by Lymphoprep gradient centrifugation, then cryopreserved in liquid nitrogen and shipped to Belgium. Thawed PBMCs were labeled with Zombie NIR viability dye and stained with CD3, TCR gammadelta, Vgamma9 and Vdelta2 antibodies. Sorting of CD3+ TCRgammadelta+ T cells was performed on a FACSAria III, reaching a mean purity of approximately 98%. For each sample, the RNeasy Micro Kit was used to isolate RNA from some 10,000 sorted gammadelta T cells. The study infants had mothers who were enrolled with primary T. gondii infection during pregnancy. Infant peripheral blood was collected at an outpatient microbiology and virology center in Pavia, Italy.

The table lists this clone with a few counts. Its antigen remains undetermined. It is likely a read error: a sequence one base away is far more abundant. This sample includes further DNA sequences coding for the same CDR3. cDNA was generated in one tube by template-switch reverse transcription with TRGC- and TRDC-specific primers, using SuperScript II. The TRGC primer was designed so that it binds both the TRGC1 and the TRGC2 constant genes. TRG and TRD amplification used the KAPA Real-Time Library Amplification Kit, with AMPure XP bead purification between steps. Index PCR with the Nextera XT Index Kit was used to attach Illumina sequencing adapters. TRG and TRD amplicons were sequenced on an Illumina MiSeq with the V2 300 kit, giving 150 bp paired-end reads. Per the original workflow: Before any further analysis, FastQC version 0.11.8 was used to assess read quality. Reads were mapped to GenBank TRG or TRD reference genes, and MiXCR version 3.0.3 was used to assemble CDR3 sequences. Default MiXCR settings were used, apart from assembling TRDD gene segments from 3 instead of 5 consecutive nucleotides. N additions, CDR3 length, J segment length and clonotype sharing between samples were all calculated using VDJtools version 1.2.1. Out-of-frame CDR3 sequences and those containing stop codons were excluded from analysis. The overlap of infant repertoires with previously published Vgamma9Vdelta2 repertoires from fetal, cord blood and adult blood was compared. Public reads were reanalyzed in TCRdb with CATT, and rows carrying the same DNA were merged afterwards. The V and J calls reflect TCRdb's pipeline rather than the authors' work. The table for this sample lists about 130 gamma-chain clones; less than 0.85% of them were counted only once. The top ten clones comprise around 71% of the sample.

CDR1 GITISATS and CDR2 ISYDGTV are derived from the germline V gene (reference sequence). Reading from cysteine to phenylalanine, the CDR3 counts 18 amino acids. The CDR3 DNA has 54 bases and is translated from base 1. Overall study outcomes, separate from this receptor: Two months was the earliest age with enough suitable sample material for TCR repertoire analysis, so newborn repertoires were not sequenced. Both infected and uninfected infants showed a high prevalence of a public TRGV9 clonotype. At 2 months, TRGV9 and TRDV2 CDR3s of infected infants appeared to carry fewer N additions than uninfected infants, especially TRDV2-TRDJ1 sequences. Among approximately 2-month-old infants, germline-encoded fetal-type TRDV2 CDR3 sequences seemed to show up more often in infected than in uninfected infants, which suggests an in utero expansion footprint. The repertoire differences between infected and uninfected infants were less clear at 1 year of age than at 2 months.

The receptor's source is a child younger than 10 born to a mother with Toxoplasma gondii infection during pregnancy, either congenitally infected or uninfected (not recorded which). Sequencing was carried out using gamma-delta T cells from blood. The chain was built from TRGV9 and TRGJP. CDR3 protein: CALWEVQTQELGKKIKVF. The DNA reads TGTGCATTGTGGGAGGTGCAAACGCAAGAGTTGGGCAAAAAAATCAAGGTATTT.